The present T cell receptor (beta chain) was sequenced within a study of cytomegalovirus exposure and HLA in healthy donors. Everyone who donated was a healthy bone marrow donor. The germline V gene has CDR1 SGHVS and CDR2 FQNEAQ. The CDR3 covers 17 residues. It was with 60 Vbeta and 13 Jbeta primers that the PCR ran. TCRdb keeps only in-frame clones here, not all; method: immunoSEQ multiplex PCR. The table includes 150,000 to 200,000 clones, roughly 80% detected once. The chain carries TRBV7-8 and TRBJ2-5, with 10 bases fitting TRBD2. The J call may be in error: the DNA end matches TRBJ2-7 better. The sequence was collected from a human donor in good health. The sample comprised PBMCs. CDR3 residues: CASSSSSGGRGSYEQYF. CDR3 bases: TGTGCCAGCAGCTCCTCTAGCGGGGGACGAGGGTCCTACGAGCAGTACTTC.